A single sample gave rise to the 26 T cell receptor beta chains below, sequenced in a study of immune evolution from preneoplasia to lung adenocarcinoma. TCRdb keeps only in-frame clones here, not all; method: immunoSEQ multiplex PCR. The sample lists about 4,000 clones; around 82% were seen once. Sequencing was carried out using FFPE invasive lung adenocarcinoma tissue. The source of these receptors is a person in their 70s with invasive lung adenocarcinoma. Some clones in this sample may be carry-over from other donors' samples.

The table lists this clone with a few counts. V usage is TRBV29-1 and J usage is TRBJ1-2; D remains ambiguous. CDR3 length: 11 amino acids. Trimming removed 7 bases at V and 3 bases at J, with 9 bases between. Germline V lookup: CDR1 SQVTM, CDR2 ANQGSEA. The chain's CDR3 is CSGMEDYGYTF. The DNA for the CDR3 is TGCAGCGGGATGGAGGACTATGGCTACACCTTC. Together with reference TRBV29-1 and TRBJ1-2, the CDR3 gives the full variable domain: SAVISQKPSRDICQRGTSLTIQCQVDSQVTMMFWYRQQPGQSLTLIATANQGSEATYESGFVIDKFPISRPNLTFSTLTVSNMSPEDSSIYLCSGMEDYGYTFGSGTRLTVV.

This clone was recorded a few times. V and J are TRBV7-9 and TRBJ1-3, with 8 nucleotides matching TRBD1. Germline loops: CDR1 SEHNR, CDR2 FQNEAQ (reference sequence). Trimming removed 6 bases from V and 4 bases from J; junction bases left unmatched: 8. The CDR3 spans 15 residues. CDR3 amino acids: CASSVDRERGNTIYF. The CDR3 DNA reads TGTGCCAGCAGTGTGGACAGGGAACGGGGAAACACCATATATTTT.

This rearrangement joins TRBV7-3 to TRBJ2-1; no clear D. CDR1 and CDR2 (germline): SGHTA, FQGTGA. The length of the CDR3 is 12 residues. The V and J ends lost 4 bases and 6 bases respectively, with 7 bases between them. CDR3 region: CASSSSGNEQFF. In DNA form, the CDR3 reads TGTGCCAGCAGCTCGTCGGGCAATGAGCAGTTCTTC.

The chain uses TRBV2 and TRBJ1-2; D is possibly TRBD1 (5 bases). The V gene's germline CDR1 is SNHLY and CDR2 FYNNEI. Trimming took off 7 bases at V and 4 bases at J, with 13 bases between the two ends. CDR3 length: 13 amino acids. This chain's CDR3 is CASNQGGSYGYTF. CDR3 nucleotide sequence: TGTGCCAGCAATCAGGGTGGTTCCTATGGCTACACCTTC. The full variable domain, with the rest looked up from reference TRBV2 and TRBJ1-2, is EPEVTQTPSHQVTQMGQEVILRCVPISNHLYFYWYRQILGQKVEFLVSFYNNEISEKSEIFDDQFSVERPDGSNFTLKIRSTKLEDSAMYFCASNQGGSYGYTFGSGTRLTVV.

This CDR3 reads CSVGSGTSQETQYF. The CDR3 DNA sequence: TGCAGCGTGGGCTCCGGGACCTCTCAAGAGACCCAGTACTTC. The chain combines TRBV29-1 with TRBJ2-5; tentatively, D is TRBD1 or TRBD2 (5 bases each). The CDR3 is 14 residues long. Germline values: CDR1 SQVTM, CDR2 ANQGSEA. V dropped 6 bases and J dropped 2 bases, with 16 bases sitting between them.

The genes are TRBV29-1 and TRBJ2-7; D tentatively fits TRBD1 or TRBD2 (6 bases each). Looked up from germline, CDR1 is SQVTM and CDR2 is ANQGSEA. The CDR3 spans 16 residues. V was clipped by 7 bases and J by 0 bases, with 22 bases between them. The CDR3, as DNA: TGCAGCGGGAGGGGGTTACTAGTAGCGAACTCCTACGAGCAGTACTTC. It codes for CSGRGLLVANSYEQYF.

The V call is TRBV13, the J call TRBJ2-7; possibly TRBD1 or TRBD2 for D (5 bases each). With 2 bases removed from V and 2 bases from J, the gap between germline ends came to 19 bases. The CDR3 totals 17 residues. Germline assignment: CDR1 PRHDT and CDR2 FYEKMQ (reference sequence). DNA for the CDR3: TGTGCCAGCAGCTTACTAGGGGCCAGGGACGGACCCTACGAGCAGTACTTC. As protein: CASSLLGARDGPYEQYF.

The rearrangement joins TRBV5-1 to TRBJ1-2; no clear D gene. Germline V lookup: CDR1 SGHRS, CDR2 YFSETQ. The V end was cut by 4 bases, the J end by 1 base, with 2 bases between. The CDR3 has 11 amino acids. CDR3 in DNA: TGCGCCAGCAGCAGTAACTATGGCTACACCTTC. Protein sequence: CASSSNYGYTF.

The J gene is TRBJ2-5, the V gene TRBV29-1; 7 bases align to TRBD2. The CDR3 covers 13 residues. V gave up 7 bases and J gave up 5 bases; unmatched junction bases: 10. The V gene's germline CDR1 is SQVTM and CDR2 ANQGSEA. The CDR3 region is CSGSGGRDETQYF. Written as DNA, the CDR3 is TGCAGCGGATCCGGCGGGAGAGACGAGACCCAGTACTTC.

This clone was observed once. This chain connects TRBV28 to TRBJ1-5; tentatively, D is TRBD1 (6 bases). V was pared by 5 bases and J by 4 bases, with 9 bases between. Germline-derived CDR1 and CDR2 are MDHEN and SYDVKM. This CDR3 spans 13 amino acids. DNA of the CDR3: TGTGCCAGCAGTCCGGACAGAAATCAGCCCCAGCATTTT. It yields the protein CASSPDRNQPQHF.

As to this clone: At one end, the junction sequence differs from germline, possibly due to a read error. CDR3 loop: CASSGILSSYNEHFF. CDR3 sequence (DNA): TGCGCCAGCAGTGGGATCTTGAGCTCCTACAACGAGCACTTCTTC. The chain recombines TRBV5-1 with TRBJ2-1; D call uncertain. The CDR3 runs to 15 residues. Per the germline V gene, CDR1 is SGHRS and CDR2 is YFSETQ.

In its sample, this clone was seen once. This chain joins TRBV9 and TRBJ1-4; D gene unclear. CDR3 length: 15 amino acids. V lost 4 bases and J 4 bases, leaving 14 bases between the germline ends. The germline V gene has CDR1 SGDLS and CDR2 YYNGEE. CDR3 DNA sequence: TGTGCCAGCAGCTTTTCCCCCCGGATTAATGAAAAACTGTTTTTT. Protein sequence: CASSFSPRINEKLFF.

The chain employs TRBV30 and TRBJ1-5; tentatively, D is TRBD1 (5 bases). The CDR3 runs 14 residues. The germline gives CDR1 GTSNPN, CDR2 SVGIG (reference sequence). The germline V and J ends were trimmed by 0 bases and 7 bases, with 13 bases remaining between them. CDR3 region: CAWSVAGTGQPQHF. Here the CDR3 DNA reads TGTGCCTGGAGTGTAGCAGGGACGGGCCAGCCCCAGCATTTT.

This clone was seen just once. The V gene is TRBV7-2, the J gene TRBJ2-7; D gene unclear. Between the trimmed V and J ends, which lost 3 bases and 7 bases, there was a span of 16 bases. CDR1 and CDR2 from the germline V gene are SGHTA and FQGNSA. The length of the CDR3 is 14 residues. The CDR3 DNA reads TGTGCCAGCAGCTTTAAAACGCCCCCCTCGGAGCAGTACTTC. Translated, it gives CASSFKTPPSEQYF.

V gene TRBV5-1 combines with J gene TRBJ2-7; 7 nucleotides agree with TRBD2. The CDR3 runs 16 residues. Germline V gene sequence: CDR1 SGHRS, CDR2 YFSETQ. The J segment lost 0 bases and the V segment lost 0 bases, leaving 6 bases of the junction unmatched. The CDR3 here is CASSLELAGFSYEQYF. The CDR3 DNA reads TGCGCCAGCAGCTTGGAGTTAGCGGGCTTCTCCTACGAGCAGTACTTC.

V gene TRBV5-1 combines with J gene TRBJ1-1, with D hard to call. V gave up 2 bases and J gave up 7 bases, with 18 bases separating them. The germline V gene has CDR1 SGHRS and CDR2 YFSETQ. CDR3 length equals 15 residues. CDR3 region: CASSLGLIEKVEAFF. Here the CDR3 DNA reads TGCGCCAGCAGCTTAGGGCTCATCGAGAAGGTTGAAGCTTTCTTT.

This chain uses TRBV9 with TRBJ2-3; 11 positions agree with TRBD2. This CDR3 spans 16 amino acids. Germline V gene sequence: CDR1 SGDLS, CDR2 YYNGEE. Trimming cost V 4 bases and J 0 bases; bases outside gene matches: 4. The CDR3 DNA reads TGTGCCAGCAGCCCGTGGACTAGCGGGAGCACAGATACGCAGTATTTT. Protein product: CASSPWTSGSTDTQYF.

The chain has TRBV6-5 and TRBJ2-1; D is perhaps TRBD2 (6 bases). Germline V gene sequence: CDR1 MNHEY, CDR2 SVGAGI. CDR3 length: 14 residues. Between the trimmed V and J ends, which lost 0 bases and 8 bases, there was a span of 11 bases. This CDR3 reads CASSYSRREHEQFF. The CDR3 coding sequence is TGTGCCAGCAGTTACTCGAGGAGGGAGCATGAGCAGTTCTTC.

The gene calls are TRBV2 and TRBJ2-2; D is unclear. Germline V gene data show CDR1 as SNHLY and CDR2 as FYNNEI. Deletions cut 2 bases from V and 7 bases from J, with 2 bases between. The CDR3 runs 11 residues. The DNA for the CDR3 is TGTGCCAGCAGTGAACTCGGGGAGCTGTTTTTT. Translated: CASSELGELFF.

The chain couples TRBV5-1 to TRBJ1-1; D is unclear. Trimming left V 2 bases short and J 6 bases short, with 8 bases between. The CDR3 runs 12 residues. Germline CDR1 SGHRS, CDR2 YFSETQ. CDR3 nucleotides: TGCGCCAGCAGCTTAACCGGGGCTGAAGCTTTCTTT. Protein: CASSLTGAEAFF.

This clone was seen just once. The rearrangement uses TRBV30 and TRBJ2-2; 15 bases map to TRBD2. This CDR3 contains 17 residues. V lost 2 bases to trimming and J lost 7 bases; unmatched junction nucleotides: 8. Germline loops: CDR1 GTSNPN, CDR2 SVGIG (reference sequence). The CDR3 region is CAWSRGLAGGRNGELFF. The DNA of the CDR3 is TGTGCCTGGAGTAGAGGACTAGCGGGAGGGCGGAACGGGGAGCTGTTTTTT.

CDR3 coding DNA: TGCGCCAGCAGCTTAGTCCAGAGGAGCGATGAGCAGTTCTTC. Residues: CASSLVQRSDEQFF. V gene TRBV5-1 combines with J gene TRBJ2-1; D unresolved. Germline values: CDR1 SGHRS, CDR2 YFSETQ. Trimming took off 2 bases at V and 8 bases at J, with 14 bases between the two ends. The CDR3 runs 14 residues.

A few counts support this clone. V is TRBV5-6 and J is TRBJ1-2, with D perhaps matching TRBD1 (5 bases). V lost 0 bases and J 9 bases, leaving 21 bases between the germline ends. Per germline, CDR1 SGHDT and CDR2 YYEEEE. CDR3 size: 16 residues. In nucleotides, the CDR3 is TGTGCCAGCAGCTTGGCCGCGGGACGGCGAGGAGCTAGCTACACCTTC. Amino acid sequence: CASSLAAGRRGASYTF.

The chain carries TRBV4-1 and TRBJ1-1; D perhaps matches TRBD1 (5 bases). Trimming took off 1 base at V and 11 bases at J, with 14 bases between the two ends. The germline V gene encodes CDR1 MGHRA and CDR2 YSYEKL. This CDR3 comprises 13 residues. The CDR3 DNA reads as TGCGCCAGCAGCCAAGTTATGGGGGTTGACGCTTTCTTT. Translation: CASSQVMGVDAFF.

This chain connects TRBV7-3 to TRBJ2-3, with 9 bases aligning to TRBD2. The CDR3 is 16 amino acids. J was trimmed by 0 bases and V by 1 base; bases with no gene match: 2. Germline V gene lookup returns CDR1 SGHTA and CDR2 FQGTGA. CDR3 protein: CASSLIAGASTDTQYF. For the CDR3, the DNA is TGTGCCAGCAGCTTAATAGCGGGAGCTAGCACAGATACGCAGTATTTT.

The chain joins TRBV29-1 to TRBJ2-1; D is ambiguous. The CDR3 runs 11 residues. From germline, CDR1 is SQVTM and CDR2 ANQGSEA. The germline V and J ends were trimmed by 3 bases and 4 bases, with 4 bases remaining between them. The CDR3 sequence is CSVEVYNEQFF. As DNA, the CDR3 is TGCAGCGTTGAGGTGTACAATGAGCAGTTCTTC.